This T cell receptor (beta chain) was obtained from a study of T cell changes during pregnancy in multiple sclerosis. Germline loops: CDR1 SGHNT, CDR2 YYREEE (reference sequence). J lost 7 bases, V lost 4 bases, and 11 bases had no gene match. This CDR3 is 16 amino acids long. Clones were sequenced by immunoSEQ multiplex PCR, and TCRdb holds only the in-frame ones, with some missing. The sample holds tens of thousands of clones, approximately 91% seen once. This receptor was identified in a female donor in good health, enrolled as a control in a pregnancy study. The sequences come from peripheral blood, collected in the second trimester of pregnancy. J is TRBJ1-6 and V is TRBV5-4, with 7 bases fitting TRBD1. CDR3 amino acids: CASSPDRQGGNSPLHF. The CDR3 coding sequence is TGTGCCAGCAGCCCCGATCGACAGGGCGGGAATTCACCCCTCCACTTT.